This entry is about one T cell receptor beta chain. Its matching antigen is unknown. Germline is not matched at one junction end, which may reflect a read error. The PCR made use of 60 Vbeta and 13 Jbeta primers. Profiling relied on immunoSEQ multiplex PCR, and the TCRdb table lists in-frame clones only, not all of them. In total, the table holds 200,000 or so clones. The source of the sample is a study of cytomegalovirus exposure and HLA in healthy donors. About the study: Early on, a data release was issued that held about 85 million unique TCRs from HLA-typed donors.

Germline values: CDR1 SGHNT, CDR2 YYREEE (reference sequence). The CDR3 runs 13 residues. Findings and caveats of the study: An ancestry cluster, one associated with Asian ancestry, reportedly showed fewer N-insertions than the roughly 700-donor mean in a later analysis. Most subjects' HLA-A and HLA-B alleles were reportedly predicted from TCR beta sequences. Most sequenced TCRs were rare (though some public TCRs occurred in many donors).

The sequenced material came from PBMCs. The clonotype was recovered from a boy aged 5-17 years in good health and CMV-seronegative. The gene calls are TRBV5-4 and TRBJ1-4; TRBD1 might be the D (6 bases). Here the CDR3 DNA reads TGTGCCAGCAGCGATGAGGACCGGACAGCCCGTGTTTTT. Residues: CASSDEDRTARVF.